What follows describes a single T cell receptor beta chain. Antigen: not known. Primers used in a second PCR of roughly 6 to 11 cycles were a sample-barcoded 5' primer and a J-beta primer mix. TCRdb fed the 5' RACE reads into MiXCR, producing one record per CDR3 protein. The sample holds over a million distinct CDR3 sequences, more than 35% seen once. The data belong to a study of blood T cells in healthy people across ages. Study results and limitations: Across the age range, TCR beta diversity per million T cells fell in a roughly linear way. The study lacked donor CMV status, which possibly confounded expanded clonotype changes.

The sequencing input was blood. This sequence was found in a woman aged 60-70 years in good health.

The CDR3 DNA sequence: TGTGCCAGCACCCTTACCGGGGAGGGTACCGGGGAGCTGTTTTTT. Translation: CASTLTGEGTGELFF. The chain combines TRBV28 with TRBJ2-2, with 7 bases that match TRBD2. Germline CDR1 MDHEN, CDR2 SYDVKM. CDR3 length equals 15 residues. Trimming at V came to 7 bases and at J to 5 bases, leaving 10 bases not matched to a gene.